The rows below give T cell receptor beta chains drawn from one sample of a study of graft-versus-host responses after intestinal transplantation. The repertoire was sequenced with immunoSEQ multiplex PCR; TCRdb's copy has only in-frame clones and lacks some. The sample contains about 13,000 clones, around two thirds of which appear only once. The sequenced sample was ileum tissue, obtained 16 days after intestinal transplant. The receptors were gathered from a human patient who received an intestinal transplant, so some T cells may come from the graft donor. The CDR3 runs from the conserved cysteine through the conserved F or W. D genes are given only for firm matches. The listing skips clone size in some rows; elsewhere it reads once, few, many or a size class.

NA	TRBV9	TRBJ1-3	NA	CASSVRPSGNTIYF	TGTGCCAGCAGCGTCCGTCCCTCTGGAAACACCATATATTTT
NA	TRBV19	TRBJ2-7	NA	CASSIGAGPYEQYF	TGTGCCAGTAGTATAGGGGCAGGGCCCTACGAGCAGTACTTC
few	TRBV28	TRBJ2-5	TRBD2	CASSRAGGQETQYF	TGTGCCAGCAGCCGAGCGGGAGGGCAAGAGACCCAGTACTTC
NA	TRBV28	TRBJ1-2	NA	CASWDYGGRDYGYTF	TGTGCCAGCTGGGACTACGGAGGGCGCGACTATGGCTACACCTTC
NA	TRBV30	TRBJ2-7	NA	CAWSLGGGVYEQYF	TGTGCCTGGAGCCTTGGGGGGGGCGTTTACGAGCAGTACTTC
NA	TRBV5-4	TRBJ1-2	NA	CASSLIGDYGYTF	TGTGCCAGCAGCTTGATAGGGGACTATGGCTACACCTTC
NA	TRBV20-1	TRBJ2-5	NA	CSARDRETQYF	TGCAGTGCTAGAGACAGAGAGACCCAGTACTTC
NA	TRBV10-3	TRBJ2-1	TRBD2	CAISENPAGVNEQFF	TGTGCCATCAGTGAGAATCCAGCGGGAGTCAATGAGCAGTTCTTC
NA	TRBV9	TRBJ1-1	TRBD1	CASSPRTGNTEAFF	TGTGCCAGCAGCCCACGGACAGGGAACACTGAAGCTTTCTTT
NA	TRBV19	TRBJ1-1	NA	CASSMAWDSNTEAFF	TGTGCCAGTAGTATGGCCTGGGACTCCAACACTGAAGCTTTCTTT
NA	TRBV7-9	TRBJ1-1	NA	CASSYGTSSEAFF	TGTGCCAGCAGCTACGGGACATCGTCTGAAGCTTTCTTT
few	TRBV10-3	TRBJ1-5	NA	CAISETGNQPQHF	TGTGCCATCAGTGAGACAGGCAATCAGCCCCAGCATTTT
once	TRBV6-5	TRBJ2-7	TRBD1	CASSRGQGYEQYF	TGTGCCAGCAGCCGCGGACAGGGTTACGAGCAGTACTTC
medium-sized	TRBV9	TRBJ1-2	TRBD1	CASNQPGQGNHGYTF	TGTGCCAGCAATCAGCCGGGACAGGGGAATCATGGCTACACCTTC
NA	TRBV19	TRBJ1-1	NA	CAGGRGTEAFF	TGTGCCGGCGGGAGGGGCACTGAAGCTTTCTTT
NA	TRBV7-8	TRBJ1-4	TRBD1	CASSLGTVATNEKLFF	TGTGCCAGCAGCCTAGGGACAGTTGCAACTAATGAAAAACTGTTTTTT
NA	TRBV7-2	TRBJ1-2	NA	CASSLAAVNYGYTF	TGTGCCAGCAGCTTAGCTGCGGTCAACTATGGCTACACCTTC
once	TRBV5-8	TRBJ2-7	TRBD2	CASRASGRPYEQYF	TGTGCCAGCAGGGCTAGCGGGAGACCCTACGAGCAGTACTTC
once	TRBV15	TRBJ1-1	NA	CATSRRLTVNTEAFF	TGTGCCACCAGCAGACGCCTTACAGTGAACACTGAAGCTTTCTTT
NA	TRBV27	TRBJ2-1	NA	CASSSDSPQYNEQFF	TGTGCCAGCAGTTCGGACTCCCCACAATACAATGAGCAGTTCTTC
NA	TRBV10-2	TRBJ2-7	TRBD2	CASDPSGSSYEQYF	TGCGCCAGCGACCCTAGCGGGAGCTCCTACGAGCAGTACTTC
NA	TRBV4-1	TRBJ2-7	NA	CASSHLRSGEQYF	TGCGCCAGCAGCCATCTAAGGTCCGGGGAGCAGTACTTC
NA	TRBV29-1	TRBJ1-2	NA	CSVRDLDYGYTF	TGCAGCGTGAGGGATTTGGACTATGGCTACACCTTC
NA	TRBV4-1	TRBJ2-7	TRBD1	CASSQRQGRVSYEQYF	TGCGCCAGCAGCCAAAGACAGGGAAGGGTCTCCTACGAGCAGTACTTC
NA	TRBV29-1	TRBJ2-1	NA	CSAGHLSSYNEQFF	TGCAGCGCGGGACACTTGAGCTCCTACAATGAGCAGTTCTTC
NA	TRBV10-2	TRBJ2-3	NA	CASSPLGYTQYF	TGCGCCAGCAGCCCTCTAGGCTATACGCAGTATTTT